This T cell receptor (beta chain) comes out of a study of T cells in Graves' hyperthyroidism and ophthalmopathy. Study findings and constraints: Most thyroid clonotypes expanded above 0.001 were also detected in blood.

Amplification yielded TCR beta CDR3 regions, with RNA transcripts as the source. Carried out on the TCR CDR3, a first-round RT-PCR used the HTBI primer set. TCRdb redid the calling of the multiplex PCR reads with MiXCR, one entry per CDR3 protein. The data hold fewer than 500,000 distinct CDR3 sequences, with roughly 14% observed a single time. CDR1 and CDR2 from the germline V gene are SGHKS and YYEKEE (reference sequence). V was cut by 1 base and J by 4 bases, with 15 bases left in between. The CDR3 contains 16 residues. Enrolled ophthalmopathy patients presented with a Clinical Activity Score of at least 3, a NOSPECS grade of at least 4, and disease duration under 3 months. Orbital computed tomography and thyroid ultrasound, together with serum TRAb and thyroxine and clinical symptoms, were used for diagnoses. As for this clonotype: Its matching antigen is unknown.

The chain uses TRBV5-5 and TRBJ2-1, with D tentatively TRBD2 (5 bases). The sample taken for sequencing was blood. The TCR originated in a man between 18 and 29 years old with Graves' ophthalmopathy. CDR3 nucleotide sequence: TGTGCCAGCAGCTTGAACGTGGACTCTGGGTACAATGAGCAGTTCTTC. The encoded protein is CASSLNVDSGYNEQFF.